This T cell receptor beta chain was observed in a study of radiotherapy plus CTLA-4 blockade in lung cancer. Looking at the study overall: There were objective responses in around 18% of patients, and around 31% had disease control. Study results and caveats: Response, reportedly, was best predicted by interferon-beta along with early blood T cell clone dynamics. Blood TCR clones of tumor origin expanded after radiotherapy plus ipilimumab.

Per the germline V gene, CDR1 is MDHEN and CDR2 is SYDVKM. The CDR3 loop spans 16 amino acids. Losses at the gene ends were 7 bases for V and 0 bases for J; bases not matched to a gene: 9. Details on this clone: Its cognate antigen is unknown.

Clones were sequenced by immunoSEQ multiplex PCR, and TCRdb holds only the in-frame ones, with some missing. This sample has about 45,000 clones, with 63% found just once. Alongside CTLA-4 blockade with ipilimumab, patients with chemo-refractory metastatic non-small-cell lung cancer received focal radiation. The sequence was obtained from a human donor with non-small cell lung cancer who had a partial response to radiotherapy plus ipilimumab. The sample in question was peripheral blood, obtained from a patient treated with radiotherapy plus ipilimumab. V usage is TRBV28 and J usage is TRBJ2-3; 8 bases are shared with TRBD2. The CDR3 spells CASTTGGETSTDTQYF. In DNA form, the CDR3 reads TGTGCCAGCACTACGGGGGGGGAAACTAGCACAGATACGCAGTATTTT.